This TCR beta chain was sequenced in a study of cytotoxic CD8 clonotypes in ibrutinib-treated CLL. Germline CDR1 and CDR2: SEHNR and FQNEAQ (reference sequence). This CDR3 spans 19 amino acids. V shed 1 base, J shed 7 bases, and the junction held 17 bases outside the gene matches. Produced via immunoSEQ multiplex PCR; TCRdb's table is partial and in-frame only. Altogether 200,000 or so clones are present, roughly three quarters being singletons, with the ten largest covering more than 9.5%. The sequenced sample was PBMCs, obtained after 12 months of ibrutinib treatment. The J gene is TRBJ1-5, the V gene TRBV7-9, with TRBD1 identical over 9 bases. This clonotype was obtained from a human donor with chronic lymphocytic leukemia. The CDR3 protein is CASSLGVGVGQGFGQPQHF. The CDR3 nucleotides are TGTGCCAGCAGCTTAGGGGTTGGTGTGGGACAGGGATTTGGCCAGCCCCAGCATTTT.